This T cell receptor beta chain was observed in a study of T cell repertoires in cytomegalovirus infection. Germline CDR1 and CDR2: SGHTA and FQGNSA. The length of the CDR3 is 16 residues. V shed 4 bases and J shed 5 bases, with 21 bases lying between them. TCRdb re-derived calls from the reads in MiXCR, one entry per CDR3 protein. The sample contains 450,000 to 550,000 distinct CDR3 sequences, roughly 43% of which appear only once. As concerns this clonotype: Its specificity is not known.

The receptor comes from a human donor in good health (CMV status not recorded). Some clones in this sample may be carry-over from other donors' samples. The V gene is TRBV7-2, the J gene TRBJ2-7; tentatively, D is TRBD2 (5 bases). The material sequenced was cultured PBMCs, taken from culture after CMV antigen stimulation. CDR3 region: CASSSEPGRRFHEQYF. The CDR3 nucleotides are TGTGCCAGCAGCTCCGAACCGGGCCGGAGGTTCCACGAGCAGTACTTC.